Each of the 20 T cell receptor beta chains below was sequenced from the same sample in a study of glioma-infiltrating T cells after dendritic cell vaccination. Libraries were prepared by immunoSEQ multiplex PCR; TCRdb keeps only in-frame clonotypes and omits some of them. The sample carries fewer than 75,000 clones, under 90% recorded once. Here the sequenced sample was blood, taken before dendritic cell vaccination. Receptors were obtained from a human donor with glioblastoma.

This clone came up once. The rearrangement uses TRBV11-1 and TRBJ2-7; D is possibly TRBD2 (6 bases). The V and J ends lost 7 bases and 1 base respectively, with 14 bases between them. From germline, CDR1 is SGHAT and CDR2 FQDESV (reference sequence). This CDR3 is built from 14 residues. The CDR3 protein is CASTLTSSSYEQYF. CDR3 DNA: TGTGCCAGCACCCTTACTAGCTCGTCCTACGAGCAGTACTTC.

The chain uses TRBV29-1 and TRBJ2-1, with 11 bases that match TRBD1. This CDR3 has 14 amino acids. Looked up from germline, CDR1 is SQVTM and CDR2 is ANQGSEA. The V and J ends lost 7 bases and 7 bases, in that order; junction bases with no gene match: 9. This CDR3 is CSETQGQGGNEQFF. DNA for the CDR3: TGCAGCGAAACACAGGGACAGGGGGGAAATGAGCAGTTCTTC.

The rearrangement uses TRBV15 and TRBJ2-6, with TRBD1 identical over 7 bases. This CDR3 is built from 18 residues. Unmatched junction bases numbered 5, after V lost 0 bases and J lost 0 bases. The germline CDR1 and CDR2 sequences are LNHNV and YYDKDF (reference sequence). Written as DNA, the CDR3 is TGTGCCACCAGCAGAGATGTGACAGGGAGCTCTGGGGCCAACGTCCTGACTTTC. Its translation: CATSRDVTGSSGANVLTF.

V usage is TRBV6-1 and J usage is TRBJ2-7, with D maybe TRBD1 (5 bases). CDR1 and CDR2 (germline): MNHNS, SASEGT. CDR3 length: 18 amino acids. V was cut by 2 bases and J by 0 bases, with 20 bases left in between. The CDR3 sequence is CASSEKGPATETSYEQYF. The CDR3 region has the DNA TGTGCCAGCAGTGAAAAGGGCCCCGCGACAGAAACCTCCTACGAGCAGTACTTC.

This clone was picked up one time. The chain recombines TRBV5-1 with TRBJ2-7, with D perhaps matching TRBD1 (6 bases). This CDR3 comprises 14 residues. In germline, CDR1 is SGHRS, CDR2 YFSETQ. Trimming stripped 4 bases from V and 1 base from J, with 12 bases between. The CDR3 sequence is CASSQDSSSYEQYF. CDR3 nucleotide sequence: TGCGCCAGCAGCCAGGACAGTTCTTCCTACGAGCAGTACTTC.

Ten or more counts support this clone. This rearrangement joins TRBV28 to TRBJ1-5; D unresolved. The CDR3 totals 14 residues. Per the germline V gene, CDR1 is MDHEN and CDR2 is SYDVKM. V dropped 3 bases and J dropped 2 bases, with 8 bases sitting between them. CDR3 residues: CASSLEQRNQPQHF. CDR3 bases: TGTGCCAGCAGTTTGGAACAGCGCAATCAGCCCCAGCATTTT. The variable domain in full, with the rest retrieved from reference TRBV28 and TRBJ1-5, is DVKVTQSSRYLVKRTGEKVFLECVQDMDHENMFWYRQDPGLGLRLIYFSYDVKMKEKGDIPEGYSVSREKKERFSLILESASTNQTSMYLCASSLEQRNQPQHFGDGTRLSIL.

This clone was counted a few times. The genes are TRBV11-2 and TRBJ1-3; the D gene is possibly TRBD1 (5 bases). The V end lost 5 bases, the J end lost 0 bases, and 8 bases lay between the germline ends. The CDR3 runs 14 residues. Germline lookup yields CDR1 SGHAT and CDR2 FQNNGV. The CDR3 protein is CASSQTDSGNTIYF. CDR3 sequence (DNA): TGTGCCAGCAGCCAGACAGACTCTGGAAACACCATATATTTT.

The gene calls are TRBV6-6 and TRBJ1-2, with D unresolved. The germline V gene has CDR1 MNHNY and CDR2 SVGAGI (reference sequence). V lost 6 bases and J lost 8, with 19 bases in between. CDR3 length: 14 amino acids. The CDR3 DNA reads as TGTGCCAGCAGCCGTGAGACTTTACTTGTGGGCTACACCTTC. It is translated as CASSRETLLVGYTF.

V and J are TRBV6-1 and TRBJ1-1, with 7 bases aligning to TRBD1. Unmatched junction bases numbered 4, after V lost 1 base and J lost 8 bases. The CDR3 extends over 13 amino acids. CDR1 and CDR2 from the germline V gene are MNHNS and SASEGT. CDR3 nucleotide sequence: TGTGCCAGCAGTGAAGAGGGGACAGTCGAAGCTTTCTTT. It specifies CASSEEGTVEAFF.

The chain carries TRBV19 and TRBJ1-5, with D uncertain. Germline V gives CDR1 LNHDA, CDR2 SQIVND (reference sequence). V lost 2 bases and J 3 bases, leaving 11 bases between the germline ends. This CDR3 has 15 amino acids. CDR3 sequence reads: CASSISWRDNQPQHF. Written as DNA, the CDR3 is TGTGCCAGTAGTATAAGTTGGCGGGACAATCAGCCCCAGCATTTT.

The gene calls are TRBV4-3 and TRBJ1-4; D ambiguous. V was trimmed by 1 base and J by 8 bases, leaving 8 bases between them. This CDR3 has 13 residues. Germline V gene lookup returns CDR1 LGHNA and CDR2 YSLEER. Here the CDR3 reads CASSQALAEKLFF. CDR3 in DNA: TGCGCCAGCAGCCAAGCGTTAGCGGAAAAACTGTTTTTT.

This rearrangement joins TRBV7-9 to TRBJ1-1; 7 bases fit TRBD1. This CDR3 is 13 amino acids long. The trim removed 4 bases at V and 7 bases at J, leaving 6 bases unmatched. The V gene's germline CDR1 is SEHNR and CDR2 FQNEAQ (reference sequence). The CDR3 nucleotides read TGTGCCAGCAGCTATGGGACAGTGGATGAAGCTTTCTTT. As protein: CASSYGTVDEAFF.

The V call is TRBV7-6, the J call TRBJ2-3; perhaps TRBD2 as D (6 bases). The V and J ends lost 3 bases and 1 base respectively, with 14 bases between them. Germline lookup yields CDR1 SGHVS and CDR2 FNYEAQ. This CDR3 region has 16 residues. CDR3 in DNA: TGTGCCAGCAGCTTTTCTATTTCGGGGGGCACAGATACGCAGTATTTT. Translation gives CASSFSISGGTDTQYF.

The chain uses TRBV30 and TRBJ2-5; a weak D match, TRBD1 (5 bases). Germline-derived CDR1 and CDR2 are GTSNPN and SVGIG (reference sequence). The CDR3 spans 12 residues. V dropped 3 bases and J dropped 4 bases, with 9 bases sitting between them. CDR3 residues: CAWSLGVETQYF. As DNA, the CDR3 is TGTGCCTGGAGCCTAGGGGTAGAGACCCAGTACTTC.

CDR3 DNA sequence: TGTGCCAGTACGAACGCGGGCGCAAATGGCTACACCTTC. Protein sequence: CASTNAGANGYTF. This chain connects TRBV19 to TRBJ1-2; no definite D call. The length of the CDR3 is 13 residues. V lost 7 bases and J lost 6, with 15 bases in between. Germline-derived CDR1 and CDR2 are LNHDA and SQIVND (reference sequence).

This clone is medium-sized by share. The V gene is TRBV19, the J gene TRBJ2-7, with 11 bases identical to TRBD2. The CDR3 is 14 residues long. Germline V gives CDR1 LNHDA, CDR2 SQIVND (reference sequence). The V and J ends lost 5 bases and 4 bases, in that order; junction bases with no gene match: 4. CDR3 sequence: CASSLTSGAYEQYF. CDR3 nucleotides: TGTGCCAGTAGTTTGACTAGCGGGGCTTACGAGCAGTACTTC.

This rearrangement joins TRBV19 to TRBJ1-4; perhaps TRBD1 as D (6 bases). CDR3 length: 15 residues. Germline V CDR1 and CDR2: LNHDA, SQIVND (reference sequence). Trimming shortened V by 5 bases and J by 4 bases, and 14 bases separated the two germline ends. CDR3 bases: TGTGCCAGTAGTTCCTGGACAGCAGATAATGAAAAACTGTTTTTT. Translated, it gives CASSSWTADNEKLFF.

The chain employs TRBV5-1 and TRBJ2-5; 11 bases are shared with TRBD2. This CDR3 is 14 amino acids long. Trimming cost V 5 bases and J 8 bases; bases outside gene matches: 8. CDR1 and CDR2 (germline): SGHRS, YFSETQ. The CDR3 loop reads CASRTSTSGETQYF. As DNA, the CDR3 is TGCGCCAGCAGAACTTCGACTAGCGGGGAAACCCAGTACTTC.

CDR3 residues: CASSQLTGGGSEQFF. In nucleotides, the CDR3 is TGCGCCAGCAGCCAACTTACCGGGGGGGGCAGTGAGCAGTTCTTC. V usage is TRBV4-1 and J usage is TRBJ2-1, with 8 bases that match TRBD2. Germline trimming cut 2 bases from V and 9 bases from J; bases unmatched to any gene: 9. Per germline, CDR1 MGHRA and CDR2 YSYEKL. This CDR3 comprises 15 residues.

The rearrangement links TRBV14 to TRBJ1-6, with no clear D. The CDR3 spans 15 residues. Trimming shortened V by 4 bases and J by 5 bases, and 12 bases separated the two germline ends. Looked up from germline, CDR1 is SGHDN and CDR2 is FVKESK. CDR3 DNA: TGTGCCAGCAGCCCCCGGAGCCCGGATAATTCACCCCTCCACTTT. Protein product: CASSPRSPDNSPLHF.